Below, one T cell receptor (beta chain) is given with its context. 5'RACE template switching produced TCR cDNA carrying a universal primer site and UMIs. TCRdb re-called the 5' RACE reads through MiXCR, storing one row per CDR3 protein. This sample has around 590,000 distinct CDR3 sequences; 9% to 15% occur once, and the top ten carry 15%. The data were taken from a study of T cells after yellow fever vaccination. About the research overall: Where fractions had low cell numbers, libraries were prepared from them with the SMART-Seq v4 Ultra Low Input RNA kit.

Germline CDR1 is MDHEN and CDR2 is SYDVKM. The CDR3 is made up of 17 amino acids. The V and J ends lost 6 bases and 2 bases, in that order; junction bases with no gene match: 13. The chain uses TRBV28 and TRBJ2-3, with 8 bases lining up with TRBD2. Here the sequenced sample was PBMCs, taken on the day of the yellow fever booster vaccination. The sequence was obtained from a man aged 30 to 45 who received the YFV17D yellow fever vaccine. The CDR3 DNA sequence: TGTGCCAGCAGCATTTCCCCGGGACTAGGATACACAGATACGCAGTATTTT. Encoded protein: CASSISPGLGYTDTQYF.